The clone carrying this T cell receptor (beta chain) was detected a few times. Its antigen is currently unknown. Germline V lookup: CDR1 SGHTA, CDR2 FQGNSA. The length of the CDR3 is 14 residues. V shed 0 bases and J shed 1 base, with 4 bases lying between them. The sequenced target, TCR beta, came from blood CD8+ and CD4+ T cells. This entry belongs to a study of CD8 T cells in Susac syndrome. For the study at large: When their blood was taken, the Susac syndrome patients had either not yet had any therapy, were taking corticosteroids, or were taking intravenous immunoglobulin alone.

A quantity of about 0.5 to 1 ug RNA underwent reverse transcription using random hexamers. TCRdb independently ran MiXCR on the immunoSEQ multiplex PCR reads; one entry per CDR3 protein. The sample contains approximately 190,000 distinct CDR3 sequences, 85% to 95% of which appear only once. Study outcomes and limitations: In Susac syndrome, CD8+ expansion was highest in TEMRA and active disease.

The sample comprised CD8+ T cells from PBMCs. The clonotype comes from a human donor with Susac syndrome. The rearrangement uses TRBV7-2 and TRBJ2-1; D ambiguous. The chain's CDR3 is CASSLAESYNEQFF. CDR3 bases: TGTGCCAGCAGCTTAGCTGAGTCCTACAATGAGCAGTTCTTC.